This T cell receptor (beta chain) was retrieved from a study of identical twins. TCRdb reprocessed the 5' RACE reads via MiXCR and lists one record per CDR3 protein. The sample includes roughly 290,000 distinct CDR3 sequences, 6.5% to 9.5% of them seen just once. In this sample, this clonotype turned up many times. V gave up 3 bases and J gave up 2 bases, with 1 base separating them. The CDR3 has 12 residues. Germline V CDR1 and CDR2: WNHNN, SYGVQD (reference sequence). A further study also used this sample, focusing on yellow fever vaccine responses in identical twins.

The sample was memory (CD45RO+) T cells sorted from blood. This clonotype was sampled from a woman under 30 in good health. The V call is TRBV10-1, the J call TRBJ2-2; D is unclear. The CDR3 spells CASSDNTGELFF. CDR3 nucleotide sequence: TGCGCCAGCAGTGATAACACCGGGGAGCTGTTTTTT.